Each of the 18 T cell receptor beta chains below was sequenced from the same sample in a study of regulatory T cells in long-lasting Graves disease. For TCR beta, libraries came from iRepertoire HTBI primers and Arm-PCR of CDR3 regions. From the multiplex PCR reads, TCRdb called clonotypes with MiXCR, one entry per CDR3 protein. The sample records 350,000 to 450,000 distinct CDR3 sequences, 21% being singletons. Indicated time point: persistent/refractory GD, antithyroid drugs over 5 years with positive TRAb. PBMC RNA served as the TCR library source. The sequencing used peripheral blood mononuclear cells (PBMCs), collected when the disease was refractory, from a patient treated with antithyroid drugs. All receptors come from a female donor with Graves disease.

This clonotype was seen a handful of times. V is TRBV9 and J is TRBJ2-7; 9 nucleotides line up with TRBD2. The germline gives CDR1 SGDLS, CDR2 YYNGEE. CDR3 length equals 14 residues. The ends lost 3 bases at V and 4 bases at J; junction bases unmatched: 5. The CDR3 DNA reads as TGTGCCAGCAGCGACCGAGCGGGGGGTTACGAGCAGTACTTC. Protein: CASSDRAGGYEQYF.

This clonotype occurred many times. The chain joins TRBV2 to TRBJ2-7; 10 bases map to TRBD1. This CDR3 is built from 14 residues. Unmatched junction bases numbered 6, after V lost 5 bases and J lost 5 bases. Germline V lookup: CDR1 SNHLY, CDR2 FYNNEI. CDR3 in amino acids: CASSIRDRGDEQYF. DNA for the CDR3: TGTGCCAGCAGTATCCGGGACAGGGGTGACGAGCAGTACTTC.

Concerning this clonotype: With a much larger clone just one base away, this may be a read error. The chain has TRBV6-5 and TRBJ1-2, with unresolved D. Per the germline V gene, CDR1 is MNHEY and CDR2 is SVGAGI. This CDR3 spans 13 amino acids. The DNA of the CDR3 is TGTGCCAGCAGTTACACGGGCGCGGGCGGCTACATCTTC. Its protein is CASSYTGAGGYIF.

Comments on this clonotype: Given a much more abundant clone one base away, this may be a read error. This chain connects TRBV2 to TRBJ2-5, with a weak D call TRBD2 (5 bases). Per germline, CDR1 SNHLY and CDR2 FYNNEI. V was trimmed by 3 bases and J by 5 bases, leaving 22 bases between them. This CDR3 spans 17 amino acids. The CDR3 DNA reads TGTGCCAGCAGTGAGAAACTAGTGGCTATAATCGTTGAGACCCAGTACTTC. It translates to CASSEKLVAIIVETQYF. Supplemented by reference TRBV2 and TRBJ2-5, the full variable domain reads EPEVTQTPSHQVTQMGQEVILRCVPISNHLYFYWYRQILGQKVEFLVSFYNNEISEKSEIFDDQFSVERPDGSNFTLKIRSTKLEDSAMYFCASSEKLVAIIVETQYFGPGTRLLVL.

The chain joins TRBV10-3 to TRBJ1-1; the match to TRBD1 covers 7 bases. Germline CDR1 ENHRY, CDR2 SYGVKD. The CDR3 is made up of 15 amino acids. Losses at the gene ends were 4 bases for V and 0 bases for J; bases not matched to a gene: 5. This CDR3 reads CAISGKGQLNTEAFF. The CDR3 DNA is TGTGCCATCAGTGGTAAGGGACAGCTGAACACTGAAGCTTTCTTT.

The rearrangement uses TRBV5-6 and TRBJ2-4, with 11 bases identical to TRBD1. The CDR3 extends over 16 amino acids. V was clipped by 4 bases and J by 11 bases; unmatched bases: 14. Germline CDR1 SGHDT, CDR2 YYEEEE. The DNA of the CDR3 is TGTGCCAGCAGCCTCTGGACAGGGGGCCGGGTCCTCGTTCAGTACTTC. Encoded protein: CASSLWTGGRVLVQYF.

This clonotype has a handful of counts. The gene calls are TRBV28 and TRBJ2-3; D might be TRBD2 (6 bases). Per the germline V gene, CDR1 is MDHEN and CDR2 is SYDVKM. V dropped 6 bases and J dropped 11 bases, with 27 bases sitting between them. The CDR3 loop spans 16 amino acids. The CDR3 region is CASSPIRDSPNWGQYF. DNA for the CDR3: TGTGCCAGCAGCCCCATCCGGGACTCACCGAATTGGGGGCAGTATTTT.

This clonotype was seen repeatedly, ten times or more. V and J are TRBV2 and TRBJ1-2; D is uncertain. Germline CDR1 is SNHLY and CDR2 is FYNNEI. This CDR3 comprises 13 residues. V lost 3 bases to trimming and J lost 8 bases, with 13 bases between them. The CDR3 sequence: CASSDPGSGGYTF. DNA of the CDR3: TGTGCCAGCAGTGACCCCGGGAGCGGGGGCTACACCTTC. Together with reference TRBV2 and TRBJ1-2, the CDR3 gives the full variable domain: EPEVTQTPSHQVTQMGQEVILRCVPISNHLYFYWYRQILGQKVEFLVSFYNNEISEKSEIFDDQFSVERPDGSNFTLKIRSTKLEDSAMYFCASSDPGSGGYTFGSGTRLTVV.

This clonotype occurred many times. The chain joins TRBV7-2 to TRBJ2-7; a possible D gene is TRBD2 (5 bases). From germline, CDR1 is SGHTA and CDR2 FQGNSA. Trimming left V 6 bases short and J 3 bases short, with 9 bases between. This CDR3 is built from 12 residues. The CDR3 nucleotides are TGTGCCAGCAGTTCCGAGGGCTACGAGCAGTACTTC. It is translated as CASSSEGYEQYF.

The table lists this clonotype with many counts. The chain joins TRBV28 to TRBJ2-7, with 7 bases fitting TRBD1. Germline V gives CDR1 MDHEN, CDR2 SYDVKM. This CDR3 comprises 14 residues. Trimming removed 1 base from V and 3 bases from J; junction bases left unmatched: 3. For the CDR3, the DNA is TGTGCCAGCAGTTTATCTCGACAGGGCTACGAGCAGTACTTC. Its protein product is CASSLSRQGYEQYF.

This clonotype was found a few times. The chain recombines TRBV10-2 with TRBJ1-1; D is perhaps TRBD1 (5 bases). The ends were cut back, 3 bases at V and 4 bases at J, with 9 bases in the middle. The CDR3 has 13 amino acids. Germline-derived CDR1 and CDR2 are WSHSY and SAAADI. CDR3 sequence reads: CASSEVRATEAFF. Written as DNA, the CDR3 is TGCGCCAGCAGTGAAGTCAGGGCCACTGAAGCTTTCTTT.

In this sample, this clonotype turned up a few times. J is TRBJ2-2 and V is TRBV7-9; D is unclear. V lost 6 bases and J lost 6, with 11 bases in between. The CDR3 contains 13 residues. Germline V gives CDR1 SEHNR, CDR2 FQNEAQ (reference sequence). This chain's CDR3 is CASRPPRPGELFF. The DNA for the CDR3 is TGTGCCAGCAGGCCTCCACGCCCCGGGGAGCTGTTTTTT.

This clonotype has just a few counts. The CDR3, as DNA: TGCAGTGCCGTGAGCGTGGCCGGGGAGCTGTTTTTT. It encodes CSAVSVAGELFF. The chain carries TRBV20-1 and TRBJ2-2; D gene unclear. Looked up from germline, CDR1 is DFQATT and CDR2 is SNEGSKA (reference sequence). The CDR3 length is 12 residues. Trimming shortened V by 6 bases and J by 6 bases, and 11 bases separated the two germline ends.

This clonotype came up a few times. V gene TRBV11-1 combines with J gene TRBJ1-1, with D tentatively TRBD1 (5 bases). Germline CDR1 is SGHAT and CDR2 is FQDESV (reference sequence). The germline V and J ends were trimmed by 5 bases and 5 bases, with 18 bases remaining between them. CDR3 length: 15 amino acids. In nucleotides, the CDR3 is TGTGCCAGCAGCCTATGGGACGCGGGGGGGACTGAAGCTTTCTTT. It encodes CASSLWDAGGTEAFF.

The gene calls are TRBV29-1 and TRBJ2-2, with TRBD1 matching over 8 bases. Losses at the gene ends were 2 bases for V and 6 bases for J; bases not matched to a gene: 5. Germline V gene data show CDR1 as SQVTM and CDR2 as ANQGSEA. CDR3 length: 14 residues. The CDR3 spells CSVEQQGDPGELFF. CDR3 sequence (DNA): TGCAGCGTTGAACAACAGGGGGATCCCGGGGAGCTGTTTTTT.

This clonotype came up a few times. In DNA, the CDR3 is TGCGCCAGCAGCTTACCTGGGTCCTCCCTCGAGCAGTACTTC. It translates to CASSLPGSSLEQYF. This chain links TRBV5-1 with TRBJ2-7; D is ambiguous. V was shortened by 2 bases and J by 6 bases, with 15 bases between the two germline ends. Germline assignment: CDR1 SGHRS and CDR2 YFSETQ. The CDR3 has 14 amino acids.

This clonotype was found many times. The chain carries TRBV11-2 and TRBJ2-5; D unclear. V shed 4 bases and J shed 0 bases, with 12 bases lying between them. The CDR3 extends over 15 amino acids. The germline V gene encodes CDR1 SGHAT and CDR2 FQNNGV. CDR3 loop: CASSSPTRDQETQYF. The CDR3 DNA is TGTGCCAGCAGCTCCCCTACAAGAGACCAAGAGACCCAGTACTTC.

This clonotype was observed many times. The gene calls are TRBV12-3 or TRBV12-4 and TRBJ1-4; D ambiguous. Trimming stripped 7 bases from V and 6 bases from J, with 9 bases between. This CDR3 region has 12 residues. The CDR3 DNA follows: TGTGCCAGCACCGGAGAAGATGAAAAACTGTTTTTT. Translating gives CASTGEDEKLFF.